The 22 T cell receptor beta chains below come from one sample, sequenced in a study of blood T cell repertoires in COVID-19. Profiling relied on immunoSEQ multiplex PCR, and the TCRdb table lists in-frame clones only, not all of them. The sample contains tens of thousands of clones, roughly 88% of which appear only once. The material sequenced was peripheral blood. These receptor sequences come from a man aged 50 to 60 with COVID-19, enrolled during active disease.

The CDR3 nucleotides are TGTGCCAGCCCCGGACAGATACCTAGCACAGATACGCAGTATTTT. This translates into CASPGQIPSTDTQYF. The chain recombines TRBV21-1 with TRBJ2-3; the D segment call TRBD1 is taken from the table without a DNA check. TRBV21-1 has pseudogene status. The CDR3 covers 15 residues.

The rearrangement links TRBV21-1 to TRBJ2-5; the D call in the table, TRBD2, was not verified against the DNA. TRBV21-1 is noted as a pseudogene. This CDR3 contains 15 residues. The CDR3 bases are TGTGCCAGCAGCAAACTAGCGGGGGTCCAAGAGACCCAGTACTTC. The encoded protein is CASSKLAGVQETQYF.

This chain links TRBV9 with TRBJ2-7, with 7 bases fitting TRBD2. V gave up 0 bases and J gave up 4 bases; unmatched junction bases: 7. Germline lookup yields CDR1 SGDLS and CDR2 YYNGEE. The CDR3 totals 15 residues. Here the CDR3 DNA reads TGTGCCAGCAGCGTAGCCTCAGCTAGCGGATACGAGCAGTACTTC. This encodes CASSVASASGYEQYF.

The CDR3 region is CASSPPSRGDYGYTF. In nucleotides, the CDR3 is TGTGCCAGCTCACCACCCAGCAGGGGGGACTATGGCTACACCTTC. V is TRBV18 and J is TRBJ1-2; 7 nucleotides align to TRBD1. The V segment lost 0 bases and the J segment 3 bases; nucleotides outside the gene matches: 4. Germline assignment: CDR1 KGHSH and CDR2 LQKENI. The CDR3 loop spans 15 amino acids.

V usage is TRBV9 and J usage is TRBJ1-1, with 8 nucleotides matching TRBD1. Germline-derived CDR1 and CDR2 are SGDLS and YYNGEE. J gave up 4 bases and V 3 bases, and 5 bases lay outside the gene matches. The CDR3 loop spans 14 amino acids. The CDR3, as DNA: TGTGCCAGCAGCGAGACAGGGGCGGCCACTGAAGCTTTCTTT. It codes for CASSETGAATEAFF.

The V and J genes are TRBV19 and TRBJ1-3; D unclear. CDR1 and CDR2 (germline): LNHDA, SQIVND (reference sequence). Between the trimmed V and J ends, which lost 5 bases and 0 bases, there was a span of 14 bases. The CDR3 sequence is 16 residues long. The CDR3 loop reads CASSFKGAASGNTIYF. In DNA form, the CDR3 reads TGTGCCAGTAGTTTTAAAGGAGCAGCCTCTGGAAACACCATATATTTT.

The rearrangement links TRBV27 to TRBJ2-7; the match to TRBD2 covers 7 bases. Unmatched junction bases numbered 6, after V lost 3 bases and J lost 1 base. CDR1 and CDR2 from the germline V gene are MNHEY and SMNVEV (reference sequence). The CDR3 runs 15 residues. CDR3 DNA sequence: TGTGCCAGCAGTTTTGGACTAGGAGAGTCCTACGAGCAGTACTTC. Encoded protein: CASSFGLGESYEQYF.

The CDR3 loop reads CSVTGTGGSFGGYTF. CDR3 coding DNA: TGCAGCGTTACCGGGACAGGGGGTTCCTTCGGTGGCTACACCTTC. This sequence joins TRBV29-1 and TRBJ1-2, with TRBD1 identical over 11 bases. From germline, CDR1 is SQVTM and CDR2 ANQGSEA. This CDR3 spans 15 amino acids. Losses at the gene ends were 5 bases for V and 7 bases for J; bases not matched to a gene: 12.

The chain joins TRBV27 to TRBJ1-1; D possibly corresponds to TRBD1 (5 bases). Germline V gene sequence: CDR1 MNHEY, CDR2 SMNVEV (reference sequence). The V gene lost 6 bases and the J gene lost 2 bases, with 13 bases spanning the gap. This CDR3 is built from 14 residues. This CDR3 reads CASRAGGRNTEAFF. The CDR3 nucleotides read TGTGCCAGCAGGGCCGGGGGACGAAACACTGAAGCTTTCTTT.

The chain uses TRBV11-2 and TRBJ2-1; TRBD1 agrees at 8 bases. Germline V CDR1 and CDR2: SGHAT, FQNNGV. The CDR3 contains 16 residues. Losses at the gene ends were 1 base for V and 9 bases for J; bases not matched to a gene: 11. The CDR3 DNA follows: TGTGCCAGCAGCTTAGTGCGGGACAGGTGGCGGGGTGAGCAGTTCTTC. This sequence encodes CASSLVRDRWRGEQFF. Drawing the rest from reference TRBV11-2 and TRBJ2-1, the complete variable domain is EAGVAQSPRYKIIEKRQSVAFWCNPISGHATLYWYQQILGQGPKLLIQFQNNGVVDDSQLPKDRFSAERLKGVDSTLKIQPAKLEDSAVYLCASSLVRDRWRGEQFFGPGTRLTVL.

The genes are TRBV7-9 and TRBJ1-1; D is uncertain. This CDR3 is built from 12 residues. Trimming shortened V by 4 bases and J by 5 bases, and 8 bases separated the two germline ends. Looked up from germline, CDR1 is SEHNR and CDR2 is FQNEAQ (reference sequence). The CDR3 DNA follows: TGTGCCAGCAGCTCCCTGCGGACTGAAGCTTTCTTT. It translates to CASSSLRTEAFF.

The chain has TRBV25-1 and TRBJ1-6; tentative D call: TRBD1 (5 bases). CDR3 length equals 15 residues. V was pared by 1 base and J by 9 bases, with 13 bases between. CDR1 and CDR2 (germline): MGHDK, SYGVNS. In DNA, the CDR3 is TGTGCCAGCAGTGAATTTCTGCCGCAGGGTTCACCCCTCCACTTT. It codes for CASSEFLPQGSPLHF. Full variable domain (rest looked up from reference TRBV25-1 and TRBJ1-6): EADIYQTPRYLVIGTGKKITLECSQTMGHDKMYWYQQDPGMELHLIHYSYGVNSTEKGDLSSESTVSRIRTEHFPLTLESARPSHTSQYLCASSEFLPQGSPLHFGNGTRLTVT.

The rearrangement joins TRBV6-2 or TRBV6-3 to TRBJ2-5, with 10 positions matching TRBD1. CDR1 is MNHEY and CDR2 is SVGEGT in the germline V gene. J gave up 7 bases and V 2 bases, and 13 bases lay outside the gene matches. The CDR3 has 17 residues. The CDR3 DNA reads as TGTGCCAGCAGTTACCGGACAGGGGGACAACTATTGGGGACCCAGTACTTC. Translating gives CASSYRTGGQLLGTQYF.

The rearrangement links TRBV3-1 (or the pseudogene TRBV3-2) to TRBJ2-1, with 12 bases matching TRBD2. This CDR3 is built from 19 residues. V trimming: 1 base; J trimming: 5 bases; junction bases outside the gene matches: 12. Germline CDR1 LGHDT, CDR2 YNNKEL (reference sequence). This CDR3 reads CASSQGVLAGGWGDNEQFF. The CDR3 DNA reads as TGTGCCAGCAGCCAAGGGGTACTAGCGGGAGGTTGGGGGGACAATGAGCAGTTCTTC.

This chain links TRBV11-2 with TRBJ1-1; 7 bases agree with TRBD1. J was trimmed by 4 bases and V by 5 bases; bases with no gene match: 7. The CDR3 sequence is 14 residues long. CDR1 is SGHAT, CDR2 FQNNGV, per germline. CDR3 amino acids: CASSRQGMGTEAFF. Here the CDR3 DNA reads TGTGCCAGCAGCCGACAGGGTATGGGCACTGAAGCTTTCTTT.

The chain has TRBV11-2 and TRBJ2-7; TRBD1 might be the D (6 bases). The CDR3 loop spans 15 amino acids. Trimming removed 5 bases at V and 2 bases at J, with 16 bases between. Germline CDR1 SGHAT, CDR2 FQNNGV. CDR3 amino acids: CASSPEQGRTYEQYF. CDR3 in DNA: TGTGCCAGCAGCCCAGAACAGGGCAGAACCTACGAGCAGTACTTC.

The chain joins TRBV27 to TRBJ2-1; 8 bases are shared with TRBD2. Germline lookup yields CDR1 MNHEY and CDR2 SMNVEV (reference sequence). The V and J ends lost 2 bases and 4 bases, in that order; junction bases with no gene match: 7. The CDR3 contains 16 residues. The CDR3 loop reads CASSLTGTSIYNEQFF. In nucleotides, the CDR3 is TGTGCCAGCAGTTTAACCGGGACTAGTATTTACAATGAGCAGTTCTTC.

V gene TRBV19 combines with J gene TRBJ2-1; 8 bases are shared with TRBD2. This CDR3 has 17 amino acids. V was clipped by 4 bases and J by 6 bases; unmatched bases: 14. From germline, CDR1 is LNHDA and CDR2 SQIVND (reference sequence). The CDR3 sequence: CASSTPGAGVTANEQFF. In DNA form, the CDR3 reads TGTGCCAGTAGTACCCCAGGAGCGGGAGTGACGGCCAATGAGCAGTTCTTC.

This sequence joins TRBV5-1 and TRBJ2-5; 13 bases are a match to TRBD2. V lost 4 bases, J lost 4 bases, and 19 bases stayed unmatched. Germline V gene sequence: CDR1 SGHRS, CDR2 YFSETQ. The CDR3 loop spans 20 amino acids. CDR3 nucleotide sequence: TGCGCCAGCAGCCCAAGCAACCGACTAGCGGGAGGCCCGGGGAGAGAGACCCAGTACTTC. Its protein product is CASSPSNRLAGGPGRETQYF.

This chain joins TRBV7-2 and TRBJ2-7; TRBD2 matches at 15 bases. Trimming cost V 4 bases and J 4 bases; bases outside gene matches: 5. The CDR3 consists of 16 residues. Germline V CDR1 and CDR2: SGHTA, FQGNSA. CDR3 amino acids: CASSSRGTSGRYEQYF. The CDR3 nucleotides read TGTGCCAGCAGCTCCAGGGGGACTAGCGGGAGGTACGAGCAGTACTTC.

The rearrangement links TRBV5-1 to TRBJ2-1, with 10 bases aligning to TRBD1. V lost 7 bases, J lost 8 bases, and 3 bases stayed unmatched. The CDR3 runs to 12 residues. Per the germline V gene, CDR1 is SGHRS and CDR2 is YFSETQ. The CDR3 region is CASRQGADEQFF. CDR3 bases: TGCGCCAGCCGACAGGGGGCCGATGAGCAGTTCTTC.

V gene TRBV6-1 combines with J gene TRBJ1-4; 7 bases align to TRBD1. From germline, CDR1 is MNHNS and CDR2 SASEGT. This CDR3 is built from 15 residues. J lost 4 bases, V lost 2 bases, and 4 bases had no gene match. Written as DNA, the CDR3 is TGTGCCAGCAGTGAATGGGGGACAGTTAATGAAAAACTGTTTTTT. It translates to CASSEWGTVNEKLFF.